This passage covers 27 T cell receptor beta chains from one sample sequenced in a study of lymphopenia after photon versus proton radiotherapy. The repertoire was sequenced with immunoSEQ multiplex PCR; TCRdb's copy has only in-frame clones and lacks some. The sample records about 27,000 clones, roughly 90% being singletons. Sequences were derived from peripheral blood, sampled from a patient treated with photon-based radiotherapy. Source of these receptors: a man aged 50 to 59 with gastric cancer.

The chain has TRBV2 and TRBJ2-3; 11 bases are a match to TRBD2. CDR1 is SNHLY and CDR2 is FYNNEI in the germline V gene. CDR3 length: 16 amino acids. V lost 4 bases to trimming and J lost 7 bases; unmatched junction nucleotides: 10. The CDR3 coding sequence is TGTGCCAGCAGTGGATCCGGGACTAGCGGCTCAAATACGCAGTATTTT. Its protein is CASSGSGTSGSNTQYF.

The V call is TRBV11-2, the J call TRBJ2-1, with 8 bases identical to TRBD1. V gave up 4 bases and J gave up 9 bases; unmatched junction bases: 14. Per the germline V gene, CDR1 is SGHAT and CDR2 is FQNNGV. This CDR3 comprises 16 residues. DNA for the CDR3: TGTGCCAGCAGCTCCCCGGGCAGGGGGCGCTATTTTGAGCAGTTCTTC. It specifies CASSSPGRGRYFEQFF.

The chain has TRBV4-3 and TRBJ1-2; D gene unclear. Germline-derived CDR1 and CDR2 are LGHNA and YSLEER. The CDR3 runs to 13 residues. Trimming removed 0 bases at V and 7 bases at J, with 9 bases between. The CDR3, as DNA: TGCGCCAGCAGCCAAGATTTGTGGGGTGGCTACACCTTC. Amino acid sequence: CASSQDLWGGYTF.

This chain uses TRBV6-1 with TRBJ1-3; D remains unclear. The CDR3 has 14 residues. The germline V gene has CDR1 MNHNS and CDR2 SASEGT. The ends were cut back, 7 bases at V and 8 bases at J, with 18 bases in the middle. CDR3: CASILTRSGDTIYF. Written as DNA, the CDR3 is TGTGCCAGCATCCTGACGCGTTCTGGGGACACCATATATTTT.

The chain has TRBV2 and TRBJ1-3; possible D gene TRBD1, 5 bases. The CDR3 extends over 15 amino acids. The germline V gene encodes CDR1 SNHLY and CDR2 FYNNEI. Trimming took off 5 bases at V and 1 base at J, with 12 bases between the two ends. CDR3 protein: CASSRGTLSGNTIYF. The CDR3 DNA is TGTGCCAGCAGTCGGGGGACGTTATCTGGAAACACCATATATTTT.

This sequence joins TRBV6-5 and TRBJ1-1; D perhaps matches TRBD1 (6 bases). V was trimmed by 4 bases and J by 0 bases, leaving 15 bases between them. The V gene's germline CDR1 is MNHEY and CDR2 SVGAGI. This CDR3 spans 16 amino acids. The DNA for the CDR3 is TGTGCCAGCAGTTTTTTTGGGGGACAACTGAACACTGAAGCTTTCTTT. Translating gives CASSFFGGQLNTEAFF.

The genes are TRBV6-1 and TRBJ1-2; possibly TRBD1 for D (6 bases). This CDR3 region has 13 residues. Trimming stripped 7 bases from V and 4 bases from J, with 13 bases between. Germline V gene sequence: CDR1 MNHNS, CDR2 SASEGT. The CDR3 is CASISPTGYGYTF. CDR3 coding DNA: TGTGCCAGCATTTCTCCGACAGGCTATGGCTACACCTTC.

This rearrangement joins TRBV2 to TRBJ2-5; D remains ambiguous. The germline V gene encodes CDR1 SNHLY and CDR2 FYNNEI. The CDR3 runs 12 residues. The ends were cut back, 7 bases at V and 5 bases at J, with 11 bases in the middle. The CDR3 loop is CASMIGWETQYF. CDR3 sequence (DNA): TGTGCCAGCATGATCGGGTGGGAGACCCAGTACTTC.

The rearrangement joins TRBV21-1 to TRBJ2-5; TRBD2, the table's D call, was not compared with the DNA. TRBV21-1 is a listed pseudogene. The CDR3 has 18 amino acids. The CDR3 region is CASSSKRIGRGAKETQYF. As DNA, the CDR3 is TGTGCCAGCAGCAGTAAAAGGATTGGTCGGGGGGCTAAAGAGACCCAGTACTTC.

The V gene is TRBV9, the J gene TRBJ2-2, with 8 bases fitting TRBD2. CDR1 is SGDLS, CDR2 YYNGEE, per germline. The V segment lost 0 bases and the J segment 8 bases; nucleotides outside the gene matches: 3. CDR3 length: 14 residues. The CDR3 sequence: CASSVDPSGGELFF. CDR3 sequence (DNA): TGTGCCAGCAGCGTAGATCCTAGCGGGGGGGAGCTGTTTTTT.

This chain connects TRBV6-6 to TRBJ2-2; D uncertain. The germline V gene has CDR1 MNHNY and CDR2 SVGAGI (reference sequence). This CDR3 has 13 residues. V lost 2 bases and J lost 7, with 8 bases in between. CDR3 sequence: CASSYTLNGELFF. CDR3 DNA: TGTGCCAGCAGTTACACGCTGAACGGGGAGCTGTTTTTT.

This chain uses TRBV21-1 with TRBJ1-4. TRBV21-1 is flagged as a pseudogene. The CDR3 extends over 15 amino acids. Here the CDR3 reads CASGTEAGHNEKLFF. CDR3 coding DNA: TGTGCCAGCGGGACGGAGGCCGGACACAATGAAAAACTGTTTTTT.

The V gene is TRBV7-2, the J gene TRBJ2-3; D not certain. Germline CDR1 is SGHTA and CDR2 is FQGNSA. CDR3 size: 12 residues. V was pared by 5 bases and J by 2 bases, with 5 bases between. This CDR3 reads CASSPYTDTQYF. The DNA of the CDR3 is TGTGCCAGCAGCCCCTACACAGATACGCAGTATTTT.

This chain links TRBV5-1 with TRBJ2-7; no reliable D call. Germline V lookup: CDR1 SGHRS, CDR2 YFSETQ. This CDR3 comprises 13 residues. The V gene lost 4 bases and the J gene lost 7 bases, with 15 bases spanning the gap. CDR3 region: CASSGKDRREQYF. CDR3 DNA: TGCGCCAGCAGCGGGAAGGACCGGCGGGAGCAGTACTTC.

As DNA, the CDR3 is TGTGCTAGTGGTTCCCCTCCCACCAACTATGGCTACACCTTC. Its translation is CASGSPPTNYGYTF. The V call is TRBV12-5, the J call TRBJ1-2, with unresolved D. CDR3 length equals 14 residues. Trimming pared 4 bases from V and 2 bases from J, leaving 11 bases between. Per germline, CDR1 LGHNT and CDR2 FRNRAP.

The chain uses TRBV6-5 and TRBJ1-2, with 11 bases aligning to TRBD1. Germline CDR1 is MNHEY and CDR2 is SVGAGI. Trimming at V came to 1 base and at J to 5 bases, leaving 3 bases not matched to a gene. CDR3 size: 15 residues. CDR3 loop: CASSYFGQGAYGYTF. The CDR3 DNA reads TGTGCCAGCAGTTACTTCGGACAGGGGGCATATGGCTACACCTTC.

The chain carries TRBV7-8 and TRBJ2-7, with 11 bases lining up with TRBD2. With 6 bases clipped from V and 3 bases from J, the junction kept 4 bases outside the gene matches. CDR3 size: 14 residues. Germline V gene sequence: CDR1 SGHVS, CDR2 FQNEAQ. The DNA for the CDR3 is TGTGCCAGCAGTCTAGCGGGGGGAAACTACGAGCAGTACGTC. It translates to CASSLAGGNYEQYV.

This chain uses TRBV19 with TRBJ2-1; D might be TRBD1 (6 bases). The CDR3 loop spans 12 amino acids. Germline CDR1 reads LNHDA; CDR2 reads SQIVND (reference sequence). The V gene lost 5 bases and the J gene lost 9 bases, with 11 bases spanning the gap. The CDR3, as DNA: TGTGCCAGTAGTTCCGGGACAAGTGAGCAGTTCTTC. Translated, it gives CASSSGTSEQFF.

This clone was picked up one time. This chain connects TRBV10-1 to TRBJ2-7; unclear D gene. This CDR3 has 15 amino acids. The V gene's germline CDR1 is WNHNN and CDR2 SYGVQD (reference sequence). Trimming took off 6 bases at V and 4 bases at J, with 19 bases between the two ends. In DNA, the CDR3 is TGCGCCAGCAGGGCGGCGAATAAGCTTGATTACGAGCAGTACGTC. This gives the protein CASRAANKLDYEQYV.

The rearrangement joins TRBV11-3 to TRBJ2-5; weak D call: TRBD2 (6 bases). The CDR3 spans 17 residues. CDR1 and CDR2 (germline): SGHNT, YENEEA. V lost 5 bases to trimming and J lost 5 bases, with 24 bases between them. CDR3 loop: CASSRGLLHPGGETQYF. The CDR3 nucleotides read TGTGCCAGCAGCCGCGGACTACTCCACCCTGGGGGGGAGACCCAGTACTTC.

This chain uses TRBV27 with TRBJ2-5; maybe TRBD2 (5 bases). V was cut by 2 bases and J by 4 bases, with 8 bases left in between. Germline V gene data show CDR1 as MNHEY and CDR2 as SMNVEV (reference sequence). This CDR3 contains 13 residues. CDR3 in amino acids: CASSLAGLETQYF. The DNA of the CDR3 is TGTGCCAGCAGTTTAGCGGGCCTAGAGACCCAGTACTTC.

The gene calls are TRBV29-1 and TRBJ1-2, with 7 bases that match TRBD1. After removal of 7 bases from V and 8 bases from J, the junction contained 7 bases not matched to a gene. The CDR3 length is 11 residues. CDR1 and CDR2 (germline): SQVTM, ANQGSEA. The CDR3 loop is CSAETGSGYTF. In nucleotides, the CDR3 is TGCAGCGCCGAGACAGGGTCCGGCTACACCTTC.

V and J are TRBV11-2 and TRBJ2-5; 14 nucleotides agree with TRBD2. V lost 3 bases, J lost 5 bases, and 5 bases stayed unmatched. Germline loops: CDR1 SGHAT, CDR2 FQNNGV. This CDR3 spans 16 amino acids. CDR3 loop: CASSFWTSGGRETQYF. The CDR3, as DNA: TGTGCCAGCAGCTTTTGGACTAGCGGGGGGCGGGAGACCCAGTACTTC. Looking up the rest from reference TRBV11-2 and TRBJ2-5 gives the full variable domain: EAGVAQSPRYKIIEKRQSVAFWCNPISGHATLYWYQQILGQGPKLLIQFQNNGVVDDSQLPKDRFSAERLKGVDSTLKIQPAKLEDSAVYLCASSFWTSGGRETQYFGPGTRLLVL.

V usage is TRBV15 and J usage is TRBJ2-7; 8 bases match TRBD1. From germline, CDR1 is LNHNV and CDR2 YYDKDF (reference sequence). The V gene end was trimmed by 1 base and the J gene end by 0 bases; junction bases not matched to a gene: 5. This CDR3 has 16 residues. Written as DNA, the CDR3 is TGTGCCACCAGCAGAGGTTCAGGGGGCATCTCCTACGAGCAGTACTTC. It encodes CATSRGSGGISYEQYF.

The chain couples TRBV2 to TRBJ1-2, with D uncertain. V lost 1 base and J lost 5, with 11 bases in between. Germline CDR1 and CDR2: SNHLY and FYNNEI. The CDR3 is 14 amino acids. The CDR3 protein is CASSEGGTGYGYTF. For the CDR3, the DNA is TGTGCCAGCAGTGAAGGCGGTACGGGGTATGGCTACACCTTC.

This clone was recorded only once. The DNA for the CDR3 is TGTGCCAGCAGCCAAGACCGGGACAGAAGCATTGATAACTATGGCTACACCTTC. It yields the protein CASSQDRDRSIDNYGYTF. The chain links TRBV4-2 to TRBJ1-2, with TRBD1 matching 7 bases. This CDR3 comprises 18 residues. The ends lost 0 bases at V and 1 base at J; junction bases unmatched: 11. Germline V gene lookup returns CDR1 LGHNA and CDR2 YNFKEQ.

The V gene is TRBV2, the J gene TRBJ2-2, with 9 positions matching TRBD2. Germline lookup yields CDR1 SNHLY and CDR2 FYNNEI. The CDR3 contains 18 residues. The junction had 14 bases not matched to a gene; V was cut back by 5 bases and J by 4 bases. The CDR3 region is CASSPPPAGGGITGELFF. In nucleotides, the CDR3 is TGTGCCAGCAGTCCCCCCCCCGCGGGAGGGGGCATCACCGGGGAGCTGTTTTTT. Full variable domain (outside the CDR3, taken from reference TRBV2 and TRBJ2-2): EPEVTQTPSHQVTQMGQEVILRCVPISNHLYFYWYRQILGQKVEFLVSFYNNEISEKSEIFDDQFSVERPDGSNFTLKIRSTKLEDSAMYFCASSPPPAGGGITGELFFGEGSRLTVL.